The entry below gives a single T cell receptor (beta chain) sequence along with its context. This clone's antigen is unknown. No base qualities exist here, and no much larger clone lies one base off it. This specimen includes other DNA sequences encoding the same CDR3. This sample was included in a study of T cells in narcolepsy (dated by TCRdb to 2016 to 2019). Some background on the complete study: Patients with narcolepsy type 1 or type 2 (NT1, NT2) and healthy control donors were enrolled in the study. The study used TCR Vbeta sequencing to track clonotypes in blood and CSF while looking for autoreactive T cells in narcolepsy patients that target self-antigens of hypocretin neurons (hypocretin, TRIB2).

Memory CD4+ T cells were sorted ex vivo from peripheral blood of narcolepsy patients and healthy controls for TCR Vbeta sequencing. V gives up 6 bases and J gives up 2 bases, and the segment between their germline ends measures 10 bases. From the cysteine through the phenylalanine, the CDR3 covers 13 amino acids. Only the CDR3 region is kept as DNA, spanning 39 bases read in frame from base 1. The germline V gene specifies ENHRY as CDR1 and SYGVKD as CDR2. The receptor library was made with the immunoSEQ multiplex PCR assay. The source is immuneACCESS, and TCRdb retained only in-frame sequences with V and J called. Part of the clones is not carried over; for the studies checked, unresolved V genes explain less than half of this, and the remainder is unexplained. The sample includes roughly 40,000 clones, with around 85% observed a single time. The ten largest clones represent 1.5% to 2% of the sample.

Results and caveats for the whole study, not just this receptor: Patients and controls had comparable numbers of sequenced blood memory CD4+ clonotypes, averaging about 40,000 and 33,000, respectively. Certain blood memory CD4+ repertoires from patients and controls had no sequences that matched autoreactive T cell clones. Plots comparing CSF and blood CD4+ T cell clonotypes from the same patient highlighted HCRT-specific and TRIB2-specific autoreactive clonotypes. According to the report, autoreactive clonotypes were detected serially in the blood of the same patients and of different patients, but not in healthy controls.

Sequencing input: CD45RA- memory CD4+ T cells from PBMCs. Per the publication, the cell subset or site label means: memory T cells sorted ex vivo from peripheral blood. The rearrangement combines TRBV10-3 with TRBJ1-1; TRBD1 is perhaps the D gene, given 6 matching bases. The receptor was derived from a human donor with narcolepsy. DNA sequence: TGTGCCATCAGCTCGACAGGAAACACTGAAGCTTTCTTT. This yields the protein CAISSTGNTEAFF.